Listed here are 30 T cell receptor beta chains from one sample, sequenced in a study of cytomegalovirus exposure and HLA in healthy donors. The study ran its PCR with 60 Vbeta and 13 Jbeta primers. Libraries were prepared by immunoSEQ multiplex PCR; TCRdb keeps only in-frame clonotypes and omits some of them. Of approximately 200,000 clones in the sample, approximately 81% are singletons; the top ten hold 0.2% to 0.3%. Sequencing was performed on PBMCs. The receptors stem from a boy younger than 18 in good health and CMV-seronegative.

CDR3: CSEYRGQNTEAFF. CDR3 DNA: TGCAGCGAATACAGGGGGCAGAACACTGAAGCTTTCTTT. V gene TRBV29-1 combines with J gene TRBJ1-1; 9 bases are shared with TRBD1. The CDR3 consists of 13 residues. Trimming removed 7 bases from V and 1 base from J; junction bases left unmatched: 4. CDR1 is SQVTM and CDR2 is ANQGSEA in the germline V gene.

As regards this clone: One end of the junction is discordant with germline, which a read error may explain. The V call is TRBV7-7, the J call TRBJ2-5, with 7 bases lining up with TRBD2. Germline values: CDR1 SSHAT, CDR2 FNYEAQ (reference sequence). CDR3 length: 13 residues. Here the CDR3 DNA reads TGTGCTAGCAGCGCTAGCGGAGGAGAGACCCAGTACTTC. Encoded protein: CASSASGGETQYF. The variable domain in full, with the rest retrieved from reference TRBV7-7 and TRBJ2-5, is GAGVSQSPRYKVTKRGQDVTLRCDPISSHATLYWYQQALGQGPEFLTYFNYEAQPDKSGLPSDRFSAERPEGSISTLTIQRTEQRDSAMYRCASSASGGETQYFGPGTRLLVL.

The chain has TRBV10-3 and TRBJ1-6; 9 bases agree with TRBD1. V shed 2 bases and J 7 bases; nucleotides not matched to a gene: 0. This CDR3 is 14 amino acids long. Germline V gene data show CDR1 as ENHRY and CDR2 as SYGVKD. Written as DNA, the CDR3 is TGTGCCATCAGTGAGGGACAGGGGAATTCACCCCTCCACTTT. Its translation is CAISEGQGNSPLHF.

About this clone itself: This sample includes further DNA sequences coding for the same CDR3. This rearrangement joins TRBV5-1 to TRBJ1-1; 7 nucleotides match TRBD1. Germline trimming cut 1 base from V and 1 base from J; bases unmatched to any gene: 4. From germline, CDR1 is SGHRS and CDR2 YFSETQ. This CDR3 region has 15 residues. This chain's CDR3 is CASSLSGTANTEAFF. The CDR3 DNA sequence: TGCGCCAGCAGCTTGTCGGGGACAGCGAACACTGAAGCTTTCTTT.

This chain uses TRBV7-9 with TRBJ2-5, with a possible D match to TRBD1 (6 bases). Germline assignment: CDR1 SEHNR and CDR2 FQNEAQ (reference sequence). The V end lost 8 bases, the J end lost 2 bases, and 12 bases lay between the germline ends. The CDR3 extends over 13 amino acids. The CDR3 coding sequence is TGTGCCAGCCAAGAAACAGGGCAAGAGACCCAGTACTTC. It is translated as CASQETGQETQYF.

V usage is TRBV9 and J usage is TRBJ1-2, with 11 nucleotides matching TRBD1. Germline CDR1 SGDLS, CDR2 YYNGEE. The J segment lost 5 bases and the V segment lost 3 bases, leaving 6 bases of the junction unmatched. The CDR3 covers 15 residues. The CDR3 loop reads CASSGGQGAWYGYTF. The CDR3 DNA reads TGTGCCAGCAGCGGAGGACAGGGGGCTTGGTATGGCTACACCTTC. The full variable domain, its missing parts supplied by reference TRBV9 and TRBJ1-2, is DSGVTQTPKHLITATGQRVTLRCSPRSGDLSVYWYQQSLDQGLQFLIQYYNGEERAKGNILERFSAQQFPDLHSELNLSSLELGDSALYFCASSGGQGAWYGYTFGSGTRLTVV.

The J gene is TRBJ1-6, the V gene TRBV13, with D uncertain. Trimming removed 3 bases at V and 5 bases at J, with 11 bases between. Per the germline V gene, CDR1 is PRHDT and CDR2 is FYEKMQ (reference sequence). This CDR3 has 15 residues. The CDR3 DNA follows: TGTGCCAGCAGCTTCGGCCGAGGCGATAATTCACCCCTCCACTTT. It codes for CASSFGRGDNSPLHF.

The CDR3 bases are TGCGCCAGCAGCCAAGATCGGGACTTAAATAACTATGGCTACACCTTC. Translation gives CASSQDRDLNNYGYTF. The V and J genes are TRBV4-3 and TRBJ1-2, with a weak D call TRBD1 (5 bases). V lost 0 bases, J lost 1 base, and 12 bases lay in between. The germline V gene has CDR1 LGHNA and CDR2 YSLEER. The CDR3 runs 16 residues.

DNA for the CDR3: TGTGCCAGCTCACCCCTTGCGGGGGTGAACACTGAAGCTTTCTTT. Amino acids: CASSPLAGVNTEAFF. The rearrangement uses TRBV18 and TRBJ1-1; D might be TRBD1 (5 bases). The CDR3 spans 15 residues. Trimming pared 3 bases from V and 0 bases from J, leaving 11 bases between. Looked up from germline, CDR1 is KGHSH and CDR2 is LQKENI.

This sequence joins TRBV10-2 and TRBJ1-1; D is ambiguous. Germline V gene data show CDR1 as WSHSY and CDR2 as SAAADI. This CDR3 has 12 amino acids. V lost 3 bases, J lost 7 bases, and 9 bases lay in between. CDR3 sequence (DNA): TGCGCCAGCAGTGAAATGGCATATGAAGCTTTCTTT. This sequence encodes CASSEMAYEAFF.

The V gene is TRBV7-9, the J gene TRBJ2-2; no reliable D call. Germline loops: CDR1 SEHNR, CDR2 FQNEAQ (reference sequence). The CDR3 has 13 amino acids. The V gene lost 5 bases and the J gene lost 5 bases, with 9 bases spanning the gap. This CDR3 reads CASSLIETGELFF. CDR3 bases: TGTGCCAGCAGCCTAATCGAGACCGGGGAGCTGTTTTTT.

The chain combines TRBV7-2 with TRBJ1-5, with a possible D match to TRBD1 (6 bases). Per germline, CDR1 SGHTA and CDR2 FQGNSA. V shed 1 base and J shed 4 bases, with 11 bases lying between them. This CDR3 contains 15 residues. The DNA of the CDR3 is TGTGCCAGCAGCTTAGTGACAGGCCCAAATCAGCCCCAGCATTTT. Translation gives CASSLVTGPNQPQHF.

V gene TRBV11-1 combines with J gene TRBJ2-1; 8 bases fit TRBD2. J lost 6 bases, V lost 5 bases, and 9 bases had no gene match. The germline gives CDR1 SGHAT, CDR2 FQDESV (reference sequence). The CDR3 has 15 amino acids. In nucleotides, the CDR3 is TGTGCCAGCAGCACGGGGGGGCCTATCTCCAATGAGCAGTTCTTC. The encoded protein is CASSTGGPISNEQFF.

The chain recombines TRBV7-9 with TRBJ1-1; D unclear. Germline-derived CDR1 and CDR2 are SEHNR and FQNEAQ (reference sequence). This CDR3 is 12 amino acids long. V lost 0 bases to trimming and J lost 11 bases, with 10 bases between them. CDR3 loop: CASSLALRSAFF. CDR3 nucleotide sequence: TGTGCCAGCAGCTTAGCGTTGCGGTCGGCTTTCTTT.

This sequence joins TRBV18 and TRBJ2-7; D is possibly TRBD1 (6 bases). CDR1 and CDR2 from the germline V gene are KGHSH and LQKENI. V gave up 6 bases and J gave up 0 bases, with 12 bases separating them. The CDR3 totals 14 residues. This CDR3 reads CASSPDRSSYEQYF. In nucleotides, the CDR3 is TGTGCCAGCTCCCCTGACAGGAGCTCCTACGAGCAGTACTTC.

This clone was counted a single time. The chain uses TRBV11-2 and TRBJ2-1; possibly TRBD2 for D (6 bases). This CDR3 has 14 residues. The germline gives CDR1 SGHAT, CDR2 FQNNGV. The V end lost 4 bases, the J end lost 9 bases, and 16 bases lay between the germline ends. The CDR3 DNA follows: TGTGCCAGCAGCTCTAAGACTAGTTCAGTTGAGCAGTTCTTC. It encodes CASSSKTSSVEQFF.

This clone has a handful of counts. V is TRBV7-3 and J is TRBJ2-1; possible D gene TRBD2, 6 bases. The length of the CDR3 is 11 residues. Looked up from germline, CDR1 is SGHTA and CDR2 is FQGTGA. Trimming took 6 bases from V and 9 from J, leaving 9 bases between them. The CDR3 reads CASSLGGEQFF. The CDR3 DNA is TGTGCCAGCAGTTTGGGAGGTGAGCAGTTCTTC.

The CDR3 DNA reads TGTGCCAGCTCACCACTAGAAAACTATGGCTACACCTTC. This codes for CASSPLENYGYTF. The V gene is TRBV18, the J gene TRBJ1-2; D unresolved. The germline gives CDR1 KGHSH, CDR2 LQKENI. The ends were cut back, 1 base at V and 2 bases at J, with 5 bases in the middle. The CDR3 has 13 residues.

The chain combines TRBV9 with TRBJ1-2, with TRBD1 matching 10 bases. The CDR3 has 14 amino acids. With V trimmed by 3 bases and J by 13 bases, 12 bases remained unmatched. CDR1 is SGDLS and CDR2 is YYNGEE in the germline V gene. CDR3 sequence: CASSGSSGQGSRTF. The DNA for the CDR3 is TGTGCCAGCAGCGGGTCGTCGGGACAGGGGTCGCGCACCTTC.

The CDR3 reads CASSLAWGRETQYF. The CDR3 DNA reads as TGTGCCAGCAGCTTGGCGTGGGGGCGGGAGACCCAGTACTTC. The chain employs TRBV5-8 and TRBJ2-5; weak D call: TRBD1 (6 bases). Germline lookup yields CDR1 SGHTS and CDR2 YDEGEE. The CDR3 extends over 14 amino acids. V was clipped by 0 bases and J by 5 bases, with 11 bases between them.

The CDR3 DNA reads TGTGCCAGCAGCGAGGACTCCGCTAGCACAGATACGCAGTATTTT. Its translation is CASSEDSASTDTQYF. The chain has TRBV5-4 and TRBJ2-3; maybe TRBD2 (5 bases). Trimming removed 4 bases at V and 0 bases at J, with 12 bases between. The CDR3 loop spans 15 amino acids. CDR1 is SGHNT, CDR2 YYREEE, per germline (reference sequence).

The chain's CDR3 is CASSVDSVGGNTEAFF. The DNA of the CDR3 is TGTGCCAGCAGCGTAGATTCGGTGGGGGGAAACACTGAAGCTTTCTTT. The rearrangement joins TRBV9 to TRBJ1-1; maybe TRBD1 (5 bases). Looked up from germline, CDR1 is SGDLS and CDR2 is YYNGEE. With 0 bases removed from V and 2 bases from J, the gap between germline ends came to 14 bases. This CDR3 contains 16 residues.

The genes are TRBV9 and TRBJ2-5; D not resolved. Between the trimmed V and J ends, which lost 0 bases and 5 bases, there was a span of 14 bases. Germline-derived CDR1 and CDR2 are SGDLS and YYNGEE. This CDR3 spans 15 amino acids. Here the CDR3 reads CASSVGGSVMETQYF. The CDR3 nucleotides read TGTGCCAGCAGCGTAGGAGGTAGTGTGATGGAGACCCAGTACTTC.

The CDR3 DNA reads as TGTGCCAGCAGTTTAGCAGGACTAATCTCCTACGAGCAGTACTTC. Protein: CASSLAGLISYEQYF. This sequence joins TRBV28 and TRBJ2-7, with D maybe TRBD2 (6 bases). V dropped 2 bases and J dropped 0 bases, with 11 bases sitting between them. Germline values: CDR1 MDHEN, CDR2 SYDVKM. The CDR3 runs 15 residues.

The rearrangement uses TRBV5-6 and TRBJ1-6; 7 nucleotides agree with TRBD1. Per the germline V gene, CDR1 is SGHDT and CDR2 is YYEEEE. CDR3 size: 14 residues. Unmatched junction bases numbered 6, after V lost 6 bases and J lost 6 bases. CDR3 bases: TGTGCCAGCAACTCCGGGACAGTTAATTCACCCCTCCACTTT. Amino acid sequence: CASNSGTVNSPLHF.

This sequence joins TRBV7-2 and TRBJ2-5, with D possibly being TRBD2 (5 bases). The germline gives CDR1 SGHTA, CDR2 FQGNSA. V was pared by 2 bases and J by 4 bases, with 11 bases between. The CDR3 is 14 residues long. CDR3 sequence: CASSLTASLETQYF. The CDR3 nucleotides read TGTGCCAGCAGCTTAACTGCTAGCCTAGAGACCCAGTACTTC. Together with reference TRBV7-2 and TRBJ2-5, the CDR3 gives the full variable domain: GAGVSQSPSNKVTEKGKDVELRCDPISGHTALYWYRQSLGQGLEFLIYFQGNSAPDKSGLPSDRFSAERTGGSVSTLTIQRTQQEDSAVYLCASSLTASLETQYFGPGTRLLVL.

CDR3 nucleotides: TGCAGCGTTCGTGGCAGGCTGAACACTGAAGCTTTCTTT. It specifies CSVRGRLNTEAFF. The chain has TRBV29-1 and TRBJ1-1, with D unresolved. The CDR3 is 13 residues long. V gave up 5 bases and J gave up 0 bases, with 10 bases separating them. CDR1 is SQVTM, CDR2 ANQGSEA, per germline.

This clone was recorded once. J is TRBJ1-1 and V is TRBV5-6; 10 bases match TRBD1. The CDR3 loop spans 16 amino acids. The V and J ends lost 4 bases and 4 bases, in that order; junction bases with no gene match: 10. Looked up from germline, CDR1 is SGHDT and CDR2 is YYEEEE. DNA of the CDR3: TGTGCCAGCAGCCTTGACAGGGGGCGAAGGGGCACTGAAGCTTTCTTT. Amino acid sequence: CASSLDRGRRGTEAFF. The full variable domain, with the rest looked up from reference TRBV5-6 and TRBJ1-1, is DAGVTQSPTHLIKTRGQQVTLRCSPKSGHDTVSWYQQALGQGPQFIFQYYEEEERQRGNFPDRFSGHQFPNYSSELNVNALLLGDSALYLCASSLDRGRRGTEAFFGQGTRLTVV.

Notes on this clone: Different DNA sequences within this sample yield the same CDR3. The chain joins TRBV27 to TRBJ1-2, with a possible D match to TRBD1 (6 bases). Germline CDR1 is MNHEY and CDR2 is SMNVEV (reference sequence). V lost 9 bases and J 8 bases, leaving 16 bases between the germline ends. CDR3 length: 12 residues. The CDR3: CASSEQGKGYTF. In DNA, the CDR3 is TGTGCCAGTAGCGAACAGGGAAAGGGCTACACCTTC.

V and J are TRBV18 and TRBJ1-4, with D tentatively TRBD1 (6 bases). The ends were cut back, 4 bases at V and 1 base at J, with 13 bases in the middle. There are 16 residues in the CDR3. Germline-derived CDR1 and CDR2 are KGHSH and LQKENI. Here the CDR3 reads CASSLLNRVTNEKLFF. Written as DNA, the CDR3 is TGTGCCAGCTCACTACTAAACAGGGTAACTAATGAAAAACTGTTTTTT.